Listed here is a single TCR beta chain. CDR1 and CDR2 from the germline V gene are KGHDR and SFDVKD. The CDR3 loop spans 16 amino acids. The ends lost 3 bases at V and 4 bases at J; junction bases unmatched: 6. Original processing notes: From reference gene primer amplification, estimates of nucleated cell counts were derived. Sequenced by immunoSEQ multiplex PCR; TCRdb stores in-frame clones only, minus some. That table furnishes V, J and clone size, whereas the DNA furnished D and trimming. The table includes about 220,000 clones, 86% detected once. This sample was included in a study of blood T cell repertoires in COVID-19. Study overall: The United States, Italy and Spain provided the acute and convalescent COVID-19 samples. T cells, B-cell-depleted T cells, or PBMCs supplied cDNA or gDNA.

This chain joins TRBV24-1 and TRBJ2-1; 9 positions agree with TRBD2. The source material was peripheral blood. This sequence was found in a man aged 25-40 years who had recovered from COVID-19. This CDR3 is CATSDGSGGTYNEQFF. For the CDR3, the DNA is TGTGCCACCAGTGATGGTAGCGGGGGTACGTACAATGAGCAGTTCTTC.